A single sample is the source of the 4 T cell receptor beta chains below, sequenced in a study of T cell responses to AZD1222 COVID-19 vaccine. Libraries were prepared by immunoSEQ multiplex PCR; TCRdb keeps only in-frame clonotypes and omits some of them. The sample includes 90,000 to 150,000 clones, 86% of them seen just once. The sequenced sample was peripheral blood, obtained 28 days after the second AZD1222 dose. These TCRs come from an adult who received the AZD1222 COVID-19 vaccine.

This rearrangement joins TRBV9 to TRBJ2-3, with D hard to call. V was cut by 0 bases and J by 8 bases, with 7 bases left in between. This CDR3 region has 12 residues. Per the germline V gene, CDR1 is SGDLS and CDR2 is YYNGEE. CDR3 DNA sequence: TGTGCCAGCAGCGTAGGCGAAGGTACGCAGTATTTT. Protein sequence: CASSVGEGTQYF.

The genes are TRBV10-3 and TRBJ2-7; TRBD2 is a possible D gene (5 bases). Deletions cut 6 bases from V and 0 bases from J, with 12 bases between. The germline gives CDR1 ENHRY, CDR2 SYGVKD. The CDR3 is made up of 14 amino acids. CDR3 DNA sequence: TGTGCCATCAGCCGAGCGGTAAGCTCCTACGAGCAGTACTTC. It specifies CAISRAVSSYEQYF.

Of note for this clone: The same CDR3 also results from other DNA sequences found in this sample. The V gene is TRBV3-1 (or the pseudogene TRBV3-2), the J gene TRBJ1-5; D gene uncertain. Germline lookup yields CDR1 LGHDT and CDR2 YNNKEL (reference sequence). The CDR3 has 12 residues. V was shortened by 2 bases and J by 5 bases, with 4 bases between the two germline ends. CDR3 loop: CASSQSDQPQHF. DNA of the CDR3: TGTGCCAGCAGCCAAAGTGATCAGCCCCAGCATTTT.

This sequence joins TRBV4-1 and TRBJ2-5, with TRBD2 matching 8 bases. V was pared by 1 base and J by 5 bases, with 12 bases of the junction left unmatched. CDR1 is MGHRA, CDR2 YSYEKL, per germline. The CDR3 covers 17 residues. The CDR3: CASSQAEILAGSETQYF. Here the CDR3 DNA reads TGCGCCAGCAGCCAAGCAGAGATTCTAGCGGGTTCCGAGACCCAGTACTTC.